The source of this T cell receptor (beta chain) is a study of T cell responses to AZD1222 COVID-19 vaccine. Study outcomes and limitations: Among the donors, most were white British and more were female, and clonal diversity was possibly underestimated.

About this clone: The antigen remains undetermined.

Germline assignment: CDR1 MNHEY and CDR2 SVGAGI. The CDR3 is 14 residues long. With V trimmed by 4 bases and J by 4 bases, 4 bases remained unmatched. The data were produced by immunoSEQ multiplex PCR, yet TCRdb's version contains in-frame clones alone and is incomplete. The table includes around 140,000 clones, 85% to 95% detected once. The chain recombines TRBV6-5 with TRBJ2-5; 9 bases match TRBD1. This specimen was peripheral blood, taken on day 0 of MenACWY control vaccination. The source of this sequence is an adult in good health. The CDR3 sequence is CASSFNRGRETQYF. The DNA for the CDR3 is TGTGCCAGCAGTTTCAACAGGGGGCGAGAGACCCAGTACTTC.